The T cell receptor (beta chain) under discussion was sequenced for a study of naive and memory T cell subsets. Study conclusions and caveats: Over 90% of naive TCR sequences appeared only once after error correction, unlike memory subsets. There was no ground truth to check naive and memory subset results. Especially in CD8 cells, naive repertoires contained a few larger clonotypes, possibly CD45RA-re-expressing memory cells.

Two oligonucleotides, mixed equimolar, formed the beta constant-region primer covering TRBC1 and TRBC2. TCRdb itself ran the UMI-ligation and nested PCR reads through MiXCR, one entry per CDR3 protein. The sample lists 140,000 to 150,000 distinct CDR3 sequences; about 15% were seen once. A note on this clonotype: Its antigen is not identified.

The CDR3 is 14 amino acids. The germline gives CDR1 MNHEY, CDR2 SMNVEV (reference sequence). V was shortened by 4 bases and J by 6 bases, with 13 bases between the two germline ends. CD4+ T cell IFNgamma after overnight CMV lysate exposure gave donor CMV status. Sequencing was performed on naive CD4+ T cells from blood. The clonotype originates from a human donor in good health. This chain uses TRBV27 with TRBJ1-5; the D gene is possibly TRBD1 (6 bases). The CDR3 reads CASSWSGDGQPQHF. CDR3 nucleotide sequence: TGTGCCAGCAGTTGGTCAGGGGACGGTCAGCCCCAGCATTTT.